This T cell receptor (beta chain) appears in the sequencing data of a study of OX40 agonist ivuxolimab in advanced cancers. Whole-study context: The dose-escalation group included hepatocellular carcinoma, melanoma, renal cell carcinoma and head and neck cancer. Study observations and caveats: Normalized T-cell clonal expansion was also low in some nonresponders. At 0.1 to 3.0 mg/kg, clonal expansion of CD4+ and CD8+ blood T cells had occurred by week 6. More expanded clones were found, on average, in CD8+ than in CD4+ T cells.

The table came from immunoSEQ multiplex PCR; TCRdb's copy has only in-frame clones and leaves some out. The sample lists roughly 34,000 clones, around 79% occurring once. Trimming left V 4 bases short and J 7 bases short, with 13 bases between. CDR1 and CDR2 from the germline V gene are SGHTA and FQGNSA. This CDR3 is built from 13 residues. About this clone itself: Antigen specificity is unknown.

The receptor was isolated from an adult with an advanced solid tumor such as melanoma, head and neck, liver or kidney cancer. J is TRBJ1-2 and V is TRBV7-2; weak D call: TRBD1 (5 bases). Sequences were derived from CD4+ or CD8+ T cells sorted from blood, sampled in a trial of the OX40 agonist ivuxolimab. The CDR3 sequence is CASSSRGSAGYTF. The CDR3 DNA follows: TGTGCCAGCAGCTCTAGGGGTTCCGCTGGCTACACCTTC.